These 25 T cell receptor beta chains originate from one sample sequenced in a study of blood T cell repertoires in COVID-19 (dated by TCRdb to 2020 to 2022). The library was made by the immunoSEQ multiplex PCR assay. In TCRdb, the immuneACCESS table is reduced to in-frame sequences with V and J assigned. These tables do not hold every clone; where another copy was compared, an unresolved V gene accounts for under half, and the others remain unexplained. This sample gives 160,000 or so clones in total; more than 65% of them show up just once. The ten largest clones take up roughly 6% of the sample. The sample taken for sequencing was PBMCs or T cells enriched from blood (not recorded which). The receptor set was obtained from a middle-aged woman with acute COVID-19.

V is TRBV7-2 and J is TRBJ2-5, with D possibly matching TRBD2 (6 bases). V dropped 2 bases and J dropped 3 bases, with 13 bases sitting between them. Germline V CDR1 and CDR2: SGHTA, FQGNSA. The CDR3 length is 15 residues. In DNA, the CDR3 is TGTGCCAGCAGCTTAAGACCGACTAGTGAAGAGACCCAGTACTTC. This codes for CASSLRPTSEETQYF. The full variable domain, in which reference TRBV7-2 and TRBJ2-5 provide the parts outside the CDR3, is GAGVSQSPSNKVTEKGKDVELRCDPISGHTALYWYRQSLGQGLEFLIYFQGNSAPDKSGLPSDRFSAERTGGSVSTLTIQRTQQEDSAVYLCASSLRPTSEETQYFGPGTRLLVL.

The V call is TRBV9, the J call TRBJ2-3, with no clear D. In germline, CDR1 is SGDLS, CDR2 YYNGEE. V gave up 2 bases and J gave up 1 base, with 5 bases separating them. This CDR3 has 13 amino acids. The CDR3 nucleotides are TGTGCCAGCAGCGTCCATCGCACAGATACGCAGTATTTT. It yields the protein CASSVHRTDTQYF.

The gene calls are TRBV7-9 and TRBJ2-2; D is uncertain. The germline V gene encodes CDR1 SEHNR and CDR2 FQNEAQ (reference sequence). Trimming removed 1 base at V and 1 base at J, with 4 bases between. This CDR3 comprises 14 residues. The CDR3 nucleotides are TGTGCCAGCAGCTTAGAACAGAACACCGGGGAGCTGTTTTTT. Its translation is CASSLEQNTGELFF.

CDR3: CASSPNGGGEETQYF. CDR3 coding DNA: TGTGCCAGCAGCCCCAATGGTGGGGGCGAAGAGACCCAGTACTTC. V gene TRBV11-1 combines with J gene TRBJ2-5; D may be TRBD1 (6 bases). V shed 5 bases and J shed 3 bases, with 16 bases lying between them. The CDR3 runs 15 residues. Germline assignment: CDR1 SGHAT and CDR2 FQDESV (reference sequence). The full variable domain, its missing parts supplied by reference TRBV11-1 and TRBJ2-5, is EAEVAQSPRYKITEKSQAVAFWCDPISGHATLYWYRQILGQGPELLVQFQDESVVDDSQLPKDRFSAERLKGVDSTLKIQPAELGDSAMYLCASSPNGGGEETQYFGPGTRLLVL.

The rearrangement links TRBV9 to TRBJ1-2, with D unclear. V was shortened by 0 bases and J by 7 bases, with 10 bases between the two germline ends. This CDR3 is built from 13 residues. The V gene's germline CDR1 is SGDLS and CDR2 YYNGEE. The CDR3 here is CASSVVSGSGYTF. Written as DNA, the CDR3 is TGTGCCAGCAGCGTAGTATCCGGGAGTGGCTACACCTTC.

V is TRBV4-2 and J is TRBJ2-3; possible D gene TRBD1, 6 bases. The CDR3 contains 14 residues. Trimming took off 4 bases at V and 2 bases at J, with 10 bases between the two ends. CDR1 and CDR2 (germline): LGHNA, YNFKEQ. CDR3 nucleotides: TGTGCCAGCAGCCTGGGACAAGACACAGATACGCAGTATTTT. This encodes CASSLGQDTDTQYF.

This clone came up a few times. The V call is TRBV27, the J call TRBJ2-7, with D tentatively TRBD1 (6 bases). In germline, CDR1 is MNHEY, CDR2 SMNVEV (reference sequence). The CDR3 extends over 12 amino acids. The ends were cut back, 6 bases at V and 5 bases at J, with 11 bases in the middle. The CDR3, as DNA: TGTGCCAGCAGCTTGACAGGTAACGAGCAGTACTTC. Translated: CASSLTGNEQYF.

This clone occurred a few times. The chain uses TRBV4-2 and TRBJ1-4; 7 bases agree with TRBD1. From germline, CDR1 is LGHNA and CDR2 YNFKEQ. After removal of 3 bases from V and 2 bases from J, the junction contained 15 bases not matched to a gene. The CDR3 has 19 residues. The CDR3 is CASSQGSTGRLRTNEKLFF. CDR3 DNA: TGTGCCAGCAGCCAGGGGTCGACAGGGCGCCTCCGCACTAATGAAAAACTGTTTTTT.

This chain uses TRBV6-1 with TRBJ1-2; 12 nucleotides align to TRBD1. Germline CDR1 MNHNS, CDR2 SASEGT. With 2 bases clipped from V and 4 bases from J, the junction kept 5 bases outside the gene matches. This CDR3 contains 16 residues. This CDR3 reads CASSESGTGGFYGYTF. The CDR3 nucleotides read TGTGCCAGCAGTGAATCGGGGACAGGGGGCTTCTATGGCTACACCTTC.

This chain joins TRBV7-2 and TRBJ1-3, with D unclear. This CDR3 comprises 13 residues. Between the trimmed V and J ends, which lost 1 base and 4 bases, there was a span of 5 bases. In germline, CDR1 is SGHTA, CDR2 FQGNSA. The CDR3 region has the DNA TGTGCCAGCAGCTTAGACCAGGGAAACACCATATATTTT. Its translation: CASSLDQGNTIYF.

The CDR3 coding sequence is TGTGCCAGTAGTCCCAGAGGGACAGGGGCCTATGAAAAACTGTTTTTT. Protein: CASSPRGTGAYEKLFF. The rearrangement links TRBV19 to TRBJ1-4, with TRBD1 matching 10 bases. Germline V lookup: CDR1 LNHDA, CDR2 SQIVND (reference sequence). The junction had 9 bases not matched to a gene; V was cut back by 5 bases and J by 6 bases. The CDR3 has 16 amino acids.

The chain uses TRBV27 and TRBJ1-1; maybe TRBD1 (6 bases). There are 12 residues in the CDR3. Trimming took 8 bases from V and 0 from J, leaving 7 bases between them. Germline V gene data show CDR1 as MNHEY and CDR2 as SMNVEV (reference sequence). CDR3 residues: CASGQMNTEAFF. The CDR3 coding sequence is TGTGCCAGCGGACAGATGAACACTGAAGCTTTCTTT.

CDR3 bases: TGTGCCAGCAGCTTAATGGCAGGTATGAACACTGAAGCTTTCTTT. It yields the protein CASSLMAGMNTEAFF. V gene TRBV7-3 combines with J gene TRBJ1-1, with D unclear. V shed 1 base and J shed 0 bases, with 9 bases lying between them. The V gene's germline CDR1 is SGHTA and CDR2 FQGTGA. The CDR3 spans 15 residues.

This rearrangement joins TRBV7-2 to TRBJ1-1; D is uncertain. CDR3 length: 14 amino acids. In germline, CDR1 is SGHTA, CDR2 FQGNSA. The germline V and J ends were trimmed by 7 bases and 6 bases, with 18 bases remaining between them. The DNA for the CDR3 is TGTGCCAGCACCGGCGGGCTGGCTACCGCTGAAGCTTTCTTT. Translation: CASTGGLATAEAFF.

This clone has only one observation. CDR3 nucleotide sequence: TGTGCCAGCAGCTTCTCAAATCCGGGACTAGCGGGAGTGGCCTTCACAGATACGCAGTATTTT. This translates into CASSFSNPGLAGVAFTDTQYF. The rearrangement links TRBV7-6 to TRBJ2-3; 14 bases map to TRBD2. Losses at the gene ends were 3 bases for V and 2 bases for J; bases not matched to a gene: 16. The CDR3 is made up of 21 amino acids. Germline CDR1 reads SGHVS; CDR2 reads FNYEAQ. Complete variable domain (other parts from reference TRBV7-6 and TRBJ2-3): GAGVSQSPRYKVTKRGQDVALRCDPISGHVSLYWYRQALGQGPEFLTYFNYEAQQDKSGLPNDRFSAERPEGSISTLTIQRTEQRDSAMYRCASSFSNPGLAGVAFTDTQYFGPGTRLTVL.

The rearrangement joins TRBV6-5 to TRBJ2-2, with D tentatively TRBD2 (6 bases). In germline, CDR1 is MNHEY, CDR2 SVGAGI. V was clipped by 6 bases and J by 2 bases, with 10 bases between them. The CDR3 is 14 residues long. CDR3 region: CASRPGTNTGELFF. In nucleotides, the CDR3 is TGTGCCAGCAGACCCGGGACTAACACCGGGGAGCTGTTTTTT.

The chain employs TRBV6-9 and TRBJ2-7; weak D call: TRBD2 (5 bases). This CDR3 is built from 14 residues. From germline, CDR1 is MNHGY and CDR2 SVAAGI. V lost 7 bases, J lost 2 bases, and 15 bases lay in between. The CDR3 region has the DNA TGTGCCAGCAACACGGACTCCTTGGCCTACGAGCAGTACGTC. Translated, it gives CASNTDSLAYEQYV.

V is TRBV27 and J is TRBJ2-1; tentative D call: TRBD1 (5 bases). The CDR3 sequence is 13 residues long. The ends were cut back, 6 bases at V and 2 bases at J, with 8 bases in the middle. CDR1 and CDR2 (germline): MNHEY, SMNVEV (reference sequence). CDR3 DNA: TGTGCCAGCAGGGTGGGGCCCTACAATGAGCAGTTCTTC. It specifies CASRVGPYNEQFF.

Here the CDR3 reads CASSLGLAGVGEQFF. In DNA form, the CDR3 reads TGTGCCAGCAGCCTGGGACTAGCGGGAGTGGGGGAGCAGTTCTTC. V and J are TRBV3-1 (or the pseudogene TRBV3-2) and TRBJ2-1; the match to TRBD2 covers 14 bases. The trim removed 4 bases at V and 10 bases at J, leaving 6 bases unmatched. Germline V gene data show CDR1 as LGHDT and CDR2 as YNNKEL (reference sequence). This CDR3 spans 15 amino acids.

V gene TRBV7-9 combines with J gene TRBJ2-3; maybe TRBD2 (7 bases). This CDR3 has 16 residues. V was clipped by 1 base and J by 1 base, with 12 bases between them. Germline loops: CDR1 SEHNR, CDR2 FQNEAQ (reference sequence). The CDR3 region is CASSLEGRGRTDTQYF. The DNA of the CDR3 is TGTGCCAGCAGCTTAGAGGGGCGGGGGCGCACAGATACGCAGTATTTT.

The chain joins TRBV5-1 to TRBJ2-3; TRBD1 matches 8 bases. J lost 4 bases, V lost 4 bases, and 8 bases had no gene match. The CDR3 loop spans 15 amino acids. CDR1 and CDR2 from the germline V gene are SGHRS and YFSETQ. CDR3 nucleotides: TGCGCCAGCAGCCCTGACAGGGGATGGTCAGATACGCAGTATTTT. Amino acid sequence: CASSPDRGWSDTQYF.

The rearrangement links TRBV5-1 to TRBJ2-3; 12 bases are a match to TRBD2. The CDR3 totals 15 residues. The germline CDR1 and CDR2 sequences are SGHRS and YFSETQ. V trimming: 4 bases; J trimming: 8 bases; junction bases outside the gene matches: 8. As DNA, the CDR3 is TGCGCCAGCAGCCTGACTAGCGGGAGTCTCATTACGCAGTATTTT. Its translation is CASSLTSGSLITQYF.

The gene calls are TRBV6-6 and TRBJ2-7, with TRBD1 matching over 9 bases. Germline CDR1 and CDR2: MNHNY and SVGAGI (reference sequence). The CDR3 is made up of 16 amino acids. Unmatched junction bases numbered 11, after V lost 2 bases and J lost 6 bases. The CDR3 loop reads CASSYLGPSTGGEQYF. CDR3 coding DNA: TGTGCCAGCAGTTACCTCGGTCCATCGACAGGGGGCGAGCAGTACTTC.

This clone showed up just once. The chain couples TRBV24-1 to TRBJ2-1; 9 bases align to TRBD1. CDR1 KGHDR and CDR2 SFDVKD come from the germline V gene. Losses at the gene ends were 3 bases for V and 9 bases for J; bases not matched to a gene: 5. The CDR3 runs to 14 residues. For the CDR3, the DNA is TGTGCCACCAGTGATATAACAGGGGGCACTGAGCAGTTCTTC. Residues: CATSDITGGTEQFF.

The chain joins TRBV11-2 to TRBJ2-7; weak D call: TRBD1 (5 bases). V dropped 3 bases and J dropped 4 bases, with 10 bases sitting between them. Germline V gene lookup returns CDR1 SGHAT and CDR2 FQNNGV. The length of the CDR3 is 13 residues. The CDR3 coding sequence is TGTGCCAGCAGCTTCTCTGACAGTTACGAGCAGTACGTC. This encodes CASSFSDSYEQYV.